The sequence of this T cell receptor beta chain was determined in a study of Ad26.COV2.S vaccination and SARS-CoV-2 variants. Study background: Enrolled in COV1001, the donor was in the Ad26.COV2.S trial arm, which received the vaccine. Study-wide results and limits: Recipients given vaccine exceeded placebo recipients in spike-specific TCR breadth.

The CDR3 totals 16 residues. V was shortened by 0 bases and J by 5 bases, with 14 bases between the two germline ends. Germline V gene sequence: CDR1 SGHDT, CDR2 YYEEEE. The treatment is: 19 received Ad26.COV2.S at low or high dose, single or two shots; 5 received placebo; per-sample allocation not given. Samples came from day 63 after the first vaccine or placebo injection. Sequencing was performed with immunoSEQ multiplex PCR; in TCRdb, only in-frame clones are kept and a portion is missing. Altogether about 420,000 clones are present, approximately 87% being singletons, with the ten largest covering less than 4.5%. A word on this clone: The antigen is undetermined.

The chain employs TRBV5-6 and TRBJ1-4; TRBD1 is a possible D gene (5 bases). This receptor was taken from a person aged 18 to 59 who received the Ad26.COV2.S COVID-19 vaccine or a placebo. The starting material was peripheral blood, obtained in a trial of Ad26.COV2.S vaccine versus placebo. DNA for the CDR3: TGTGCCAGCAGCTTGGTGGGGCCAACCCTGAATGAAAAACTGTTTTTT. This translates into CASSLVGPTLNEKLFF.